A single sample is the source of the 19 T cell receptor beta chains below, sequenced in a study of vaccination and CD4 T cells after COVID-19. Their antigens are not known. The treatment here: approximately 11-day PBMC culture with coronavirus spike peptide pools or control peptides (ViraFEST assay). The Oncomine TCR Beta short-read assay sequenced DNA from cultured CD4+ T cells. One entry per CDR3 protein results from TCRdb running MiXCR on the PCR reads. The table lists 9,000 to 15,000 distinct CDR3 sequences, roughly 66% of them singletons, with about 13% in the top ten. Sequenced input: CD4+ T cells from blood, cultured in vitro. The receptors shown here come from a human donor who had recovered from COVID-19.

The chain links TRBV7-9 to TRBJ2-7; 9 nucleotides align to TRBD2. V lost 5 bases, J lost 6 bases, and 5 bases stayed unmatched. Germline V gene sequence: CDR1 SEHNR, CDR2 FQNEAQ (reference sequence). The CDR3 sequence is 13 residues long. CDR3 DNA sequence: TGTGCCAGCAGCGGACTACTAGCGGGCGAGCAGTACTTC. Translating it yields CASSGLLAGEQYF.

A few counts support this clonotype. This sequence joins TRBV20-1 and TRBJ2-5, with 10 bases aligning to TRBD2. Germline CDR1 and CDR2: DFQATT and SNEGSKA (reference sequence). CDR3 length: 14 amino acids. V shed 4 bases, J shed 6 bases, and the junction held 8 bases outside the gene matches. The CDR3 bases are TGCAGTGCTACAGCGGGAGGGCCGACGAAGACCCAGTACTTC. Translation: CSATAGGPTKTQYF.

V gene TRBV6-1 combines with J gene TRBJ2-3; 8 positions agree with TRBD1. The V and J ends lost 5 bases and 4 bases, in that order; junction bases with no gene match: 5. The CDR3 is 14 amino acids. Germline loops: CDR1 MNHNS, CDR2 SASEGT. Here the CDR3 reads CASSKQGVADTQYF. DNA for the CDR3: TGTGCCAGCAGTAAACAGGGGGTGGCAGATACGCAGTATTTT.

The chain combines TRBV7-2 with TRBJ2-2; D may be TRBD1 or TRBD2 (6 bases each). The CDR3 covers 15 residues. Trimming stripped 2 bases from V and 5 bases from J, with 12 bases between. Germline assignment: CDR1 SGHTA and CDR2 FQGNSA. In DNA form, the CDR3 reads TGTGCCAGCAGCTTATTCAGGGGAGGAACCGGGGAGCTGTTTTTT. Translation gives CASSLFRGGTGELFF.

This clonotype was seen a handful of times. This rearrangement joins TRBV20-1 to TRBJ1-2, with TRBD1 as a possible D gene (6 bases). Trimming took off 5 bases at V and 7 bases at J, with 11 bases between the two ends. Germline lookup yields CDR1 DFQATT and CDR2 SNEGSKA (reference sequence). This CDR3 comprises 11 residues. The CDR3 loop is CSAWGAVGYTF. The CDR3 region has the DNA TGCAGTGCTTGGGGGGCTGTTGGCTACACCTTC.

The gene calls are TRBV20-1 and TRBJ1-5; D is ambiguous. Per germline, CDR1 DFQATT and CDR2 SNEGSKA (reference sequence). The CDR3 contains 16 residues. The ends were cut back, 3 bases at V and 2 bases at J, with 17 bases in the middle. Here the CDR3 DNA reads TGCAGTGCTAGTGGCGAGCCGGGGAGTGGCAATCAGCCCCAGCATTTT. Translating it yields CSASGEPGSGNQPQHF.

V usage is TRBV20-1 and J usage is TRBJ1-2; TRBD1 matches 7 bases. Germline CDR1 is DFQATT and CDR2 is SNEGSKA (reference sequence). Trimming cost V 3 bases and J 1 base; bases outside gene matches: 8. The CDR3 contains 15 residues. Written as DNA, the CDR3 is TGCAGTGCTAGGGTCGTTGCAGGGGGTAACTATGGCTACACCTTC. This encodes CSARVVAGGNYGYTF.

This rearrangement joins TRBV2 to TRBJ2-7, with a weak D call TRBD2 (7 bases). Germline CDR1 is SNHLY and CDR2 is FYNNEI. The CDR3 spans 15 residues. Trimming left V 8 bases short and J 6 bases short, with 23 bases between. CDR3 residues: CASVVGGSAGAEQYF. In nucleotides, the CDR3 is TGTGCCAGCGTGGTTGGGGGCAGTGCGGGGGCCGAGCAGTACTTC.

This clonotype was picked up a small number of times. The chain has TRBV6-2 or TRBV6-3 and TRBJ2-3; TRBD2 might be the D (5 bases). V was cut by 5 bases and J by 2 bases, with 14 bases left in between. The CDR3 totals 15 residues. Germline V gives CDR1 MNHEY, CDR2 SVGEGT. The CDR3 coding sequence is TGTGCCAGCAGTGCGGGCTGGGAGCACACAGATACGCAGTATTTT. It codes for CASSAGWEHTDTQYF.

CDR3 protein: CASSPSRVRLQETQYF. CDR3 coding DNA: TGTGCCAGCAGCCCCAGTCGGGTGCGGCTCCAAGAGACCCAGTACTTC. The gene calls are TRBV7-8 and TRBJ2-5; D unresolved. V lost 5 bases and J lost 1, with 17 bases in between. This CDR3 spans 16 amino acids. Germline V gives CDR1 SGHVS, CDR2 FQNEAQ. Full variable domain (remainder filled in from reference TRBV7-8 and TRBJ2-5): GAGVSQSPRYKVAKRGQDVALRCDPISGHVSLFWYQQALGQGPEFLTYFQNEAQLDKSGLPSDRFFAERPEGSVSTLKIQRTQQEDSAVYLCASSPSRVRLQETQYFGPGTRLLVL.

V and J are TRBV12-3 or TRBV12-4 and TRBJ1-5; a weak D match, TRBD1 (5 bases). V dropped 5 bases and J dropped 0 bases, with 5 bases sitting between them. This CDR3 spans 13 amino acids. The CDR3 coding sequence is TGTGCCAGCAGTGACAGTAGCAATCAGCCCCAGCATTTT. Translating gives CASSDSSNQPQHF.

This chain connects TRBV19 to TRBJ2-1; D not certain. Germline CDR1 LNHDA, CDR2 SQIVND (reference sequence). Trimming pared 6 bases from V and 0 bases from J, leaving 15 bases between. The CDR3 covers 16 residues. CDR3 amino acids: CASRDWQKSSYNEQFF. The CDR3 nucleotides are TGTGCCAGTAGAGATTGGCAAAAAAGCTCCTACAATGAGCAGTTCTTC. Based on the CDR3 plus reference TRBV19 and TRBJ2-1, the full variable domain is DGGITQSPKYLFRKEGQNVTLSCEQNLNHDAMYWYRQDPGQGLRLIYYSQIVNDFQKGDIAEGYSVSREKKESFPLTVTSAQKNPTAFYLCASRDWQKSSYNEQFFGPGTRLTVL.

The gene calls are TRBV20-1 and TRBJ2-3, with 13 bases matching TRBD2. The germline CDR1 and CDR2 sequences are DFQATT and SNEGSKA (reference sequence). This CDR3 has 19 residues. The V and J ends lost 3 bases and 1 base, in that order; junction bases with no gene match: 13. The CDR3 loop reads CSASPLLAGGPSGTDTQYF. CDR3 DNA: TGCAGTGCTAGTCCGCTACTAGCGGGAGGGCCCTCGGGCACAGATACGCAGTATTTT.

This clonotype was picked up a small number of times. The chain is built from TRBV5-4 and TRBJ1-6, with 8 bases identical to TRBD1. CDR3 length: 15 amino acids. Trimming removed 4 bases from V and 11 bases from J; junction bases left unmatched: 11. The germline gives CDR1 SGHNT, CDR2 YYREEE (reference sequence). CDR3 nucleotide sequence: TGTGCCAGCAGCCCCCGGGACAGGTTTCGGGCACCCCTCCACTTT. Translating gives CASSPRDRFRAPLHF.

This clonotype was seen a handful of times. V gene TRBV19 combines with J gene TRBJ1-3; D is perhaps TRBD1 (6 bases). Germline V CDR1 and CDR2: LNHDA, SQIVND (reference sequence). Between the trimmed V and J ends, which lost 3 bases and 0 bases, there was a span of 9 bases. The CDR3 has 15 amino acids. The CDR3 here is CASSITDSSGNTIYF. DNA of the CDR3: TGTGCCAGTAGTATTACGGACAGCTCTGGAAACACCATATATTTT.

V and J are TRBV20-1 and TRBJ2-1, with 13 bases lining up with TRBD2. J gave up 0 bases and V 4 bases, and 15 bases lay outside the gene matches. This CDR3 spans 20 amino acids. CDR1 is DFQATT, CDR2 SNEGSKA, per germline (reference sequence). The CDR3 here is CSANAPGLAGTRSSYNEQFF. The CDR3 bases are TGCAGTGCTAACGCCCCGGGACTAGCGGGAACTAGGAGCTCCTACAATGAGCAGTTCTTC.

This sequence joins TRBV28 and TRBJ1-1; D is unclear. The germline V and J ends were trimmed by 3 bases and 4 bases, with 6 bases remaining between them. Germline V gene sequence: CDR1 MDHEN, CDR2 SYDVKM. This CDR3 is 12 amino acids long. DNA of the CDR3: TGTGCCAGCAGTTTGAGTTCCACTGAAGCTTTCTTT. Protein product: CASSLSSTEAFF.

The V and J genes are TRBV6-1 and TRBJ2-7; 8 bases match TRBD1. There are 12 residues in the CDR3. J lost 6 bases, V lost 6 bases, and 4 bases had no gene match. Germline CDR1 reads MNHNS; CDR2 reads SASEGT. As DNA, the CDR3 is TGTGCCAGCAGATCCACAGGGGGCGAGCAGTACTTC. Encoded protein: CASRSTGGEQYF.

CDR3 DNA: TGCAGTGCTAGAAGGAGCGGGAGGTCGAACACCGGGGAGCTGTTTTTT. Protein product: CSARRSGRSNTGELFF. V gene TRBV20-1 combines with J gene TRBJ2-2, with 9 bases matching TRBD2. Germline trimming cut 2 bases from V and 0 bases from J; bases unmatched to any gene: 4. Germline-derived CDR1 and CDR2 are DFQATT and SNEGSKA (reference sequence). This CDR3 has 16 residues.